This T cell receptor beta chain was sequenced for a study of cytomegalovirus exposure and HLA in healthy donors (TCRdb year 2017). For the study in its entirety: A later analysis indicated that the 90 to 150 validation repertoires were generated on the platform also employed for the 700 or so repertoires of the first cohort. The study aimed to test whether cataloging public T cell receptors could reveal signatures of past pathogen exposure. To predict cytomegalovirus infection status, the study brought together high-throughput TCR immunosequencing, statistical association of individual TCRs with disease status, and machine learning. A separate validation cohort of roughly 110 different subjects was used in addition to the roughly 640-subject first cohort. Summary of the overall study and its limitations: In a later analysis, TCRs clustered in the first cohort were found to also tend to co-occur in the 130 or so validation repertoires, with 90% to 95% of cluster scores above 0. While some public TCRs were present in many individuals, most TCR sequences turned up only very rarely across donors. In vitro tests confirmed that a few of the cytomegalovirus-associated TCR beta chains recognize cytomegalovirus antigens. The study listed 164 TCR beta chains as associated with cytomegalovirus. In both the original and validation cohorts, the classifier was reported to diagnose cytomegalovirus status with high specificity and sensitivity. The authors suggested that the approach could potentially be generalized to other disease states and immunological phenotypes. A later analysis lacked HLA typing for the validation cohort, so it scored co-occurrence in that cohort across all 110 or so repertoires.

The library was produced with the immunoSEQ multiplex PCR assay. In the paper's pipeline: A statistical classification framework was built for diagnosing cytomegalovirus status from the catalog of TCR beta chain sequences. As stored in TCRdb, this immuneACCESS dataset retains in-frame rearrangements with V and J assigned. A fraction of the clones does not appear; measured against another copy, unresolved V genes explain less than half of the discrepancy, and the remainder lacks a known reason. D and trimming come from the DNA, and the V and J calls and clone size come from that table. Across this sample there are 300,000 or so clones, with nearly 90% seen only once. About 0.96% of the sample is held by the ten biggest clonotypes. The germline V gene supplies CDR1 SGHRS and CDR2 YFSETQ. There are 15 amino acids in the CDR3, from cysteine to phenylalanine inclusive. The kept DNA is CDR3 alone, 45 bases in frame from the first base. Trimmed from V: 4 bases; trimmed from J: 6 bases; junction bases lacking a gene match: 6.

In regard to this clone: It has no known antigen specificity. Qualities for individual bases were not recorded, and no much larger clone is one base off.

Separate from the approximately 700-subject first cohort, the validation cohort of 90 to 150 subjects was the group to which the donors belonged. Material: PBMCs. This receptor chain uses TRBV5-1 and TRBJ1-5; TRBD1 lines up with 11 middle nucleotides. The sequence derives from a man younger than 45 in good health and CMV-seronegative. The encoded CDR3 is CASSPGQGAGQPQHF. The nucleotide sequence reads TGCGCCAGCAGCCCCGGACAGGGGGCAGGTCAGCCCCAGCATTTT.